The 2 T cell receptor beta chains below all came from one sample that was sequenced in a study of tumor and adjacent non-tumor tissue in lung cancer. The template was RNA from unsorted bulk tissue. A modified ARM-PCR protocol with three rounds of nested PCR amplified TCRbeta. TCRdb passed the multiplex PCR reads through MiXCR, listing each CDR3 protein once. The sample holds about 93,000 distinct CDR3 sequences, just over 65% seen once. The sequencing input was lung tumor tissue. These receptor sequences come from a man aged 55-75 years with non-small cell lung cancer.

CDR3 in DNA: TGTGCCACCAGTGTTTTTGGTACTGGCGGGAACGATGAGCAGTTCTTC. This encodes CATSVFGTGGNDEQFF. The rearrangement links TRBV24-1 to TRBJ2-1; TRBD2 is a possible D gene (6 bases). The CDR3 loop spans 16 amino acids. Germline loops: CDR1 KGHDR, CDR2 SFDVKD. Trimming pared 5 bases from V and 8 bases from J, leaving 21 bases between.

This clonotype came up once. Given the absence of the conserved phenylalanine or tryptophan at the CDR3 end, a read error is likely. V usage is TRBV6-5 and J usage is TRBJ2-5; D remains ambiguous. The CDR3 runs to 14 residues. The germline V gene encodes CDR1 MNHEY and CDR2 SVGAGI. CDR3 in amino acids: CVSSYQASQETQYL. Written as DNA, the CDR3 is TGTGTCAGCAGCTACCAAGCTAGCCAAGAGACCCAGTACTTG.